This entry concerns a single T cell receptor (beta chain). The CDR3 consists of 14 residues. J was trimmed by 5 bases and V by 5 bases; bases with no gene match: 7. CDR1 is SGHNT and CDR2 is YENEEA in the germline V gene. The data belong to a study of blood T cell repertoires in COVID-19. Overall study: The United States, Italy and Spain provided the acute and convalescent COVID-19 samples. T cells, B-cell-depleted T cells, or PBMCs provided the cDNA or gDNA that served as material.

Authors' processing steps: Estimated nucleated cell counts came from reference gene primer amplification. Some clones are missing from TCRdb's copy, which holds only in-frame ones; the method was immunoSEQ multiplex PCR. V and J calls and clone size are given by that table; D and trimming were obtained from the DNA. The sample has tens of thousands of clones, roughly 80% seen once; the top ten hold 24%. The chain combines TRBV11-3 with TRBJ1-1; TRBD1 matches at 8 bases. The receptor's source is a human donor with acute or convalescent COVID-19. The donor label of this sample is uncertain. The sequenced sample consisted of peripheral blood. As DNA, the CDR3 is TGTGCCAGCAGCCCAGGGGGCCCGGGGACTGAAGCTTTCTTT. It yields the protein CASSPGGPGTEAFF.